These 27 T cell receptor beta chains were sequenced from one sample in a study of blood T cell repertoires in COVID-19. The protocol was immunoSEQ multiplex PCR, while the TCRdb copy is restricted to in-frame clones and leaves out a portion. The sample consists of about 300,000 clones, approximately 85% of them appearing once. The sequencing input was PBMCs or T cells enriched from blood (not recorded which). Source of these receptors: a young man who had recovered from COVID-19.

This clone appeared once. V is TRBV5-1 and J is TRBJ1-5; 7 bases agree with TRBD1. CDR3 size: 14 residues. Trimming at V came to 4 bases and at J to 4 bases, leaving 5 bases not matched to a gene. Germline V gives CDR1 SGHRS, CDR2 YFSETQ. CDR3 nucleotide sequence: TGCGCCAGCAGCCCGGGACAGCCTAATCAGCCCCAGCATTTT. Its translation is CASSPGQPNQPQHF.

A word on this clone: One end of the junction varies from germline; a read error may be responsible. The chain links TRBV19 to TRBJ1-6; TRBD1 matches 7 bases. The CDR3 is 14 amino acids. Germline V gene sequence: CDR1 LNHDA, CDR2 SQIVND (reference sequence). CDR3 nucleotides: TGTGCCGGTAGTATCAACAGGGGTAATTCACCCCTCCACTTT. It translates to CAGSINRGNSPLHF.

V is TRBV7-9 and J is TRBJ2-3; 8 nucleotides line up with TRBD1. CDR1 is SEHNR and CDR2 is FQNEAQ in the germline V gene (reference sequence). Trimming at V came to 3 bases and at J to 2 bases, leaving 4 bases not matched to a gene. The CDR3 runs 15 residues. This chain's CDR3 is CASSFGQGDTDTQYF. The CDR3 DNA reads as TGTGCCAGCAGCTTTGGACAGGGAGACACAGATACGCAGTATTTT.

This clone was seen a handful of times. The chain is built from TRBV5-4 and TRBJ2-7; 7 bases line up with TRBD1. CDR3 size: 13 residues. The V and J ends lost 8 bases and 5 bases, in that order; junction bases with no gene match: 10. The germline gives CDR1 SGHNT, CDR2 YYREEE (reference sequence). The CDR3 DNA sequence: TGTGCCAGTAACCGGGACAGACGGGACGAGCAGTACTTC. Amino acid sequence: CASNRDRRDEQYF. The full variable domain, its missing parts supplied by reference TRBV5-4 and TRBJ2-7, is ETGVTQSPTHLIKTRGQQVTLRCSSQSGHNTVSWYQQALGQGPQFIFQYYREEENGRGNFPPRFSGLQFPNYSSELNVNALELDDSALYLCASNRDRRDEQYFGPGTRLTVT.

This clone appeared once. The rearrangement links TRBV5-6 to TRBJ1-6; a weak D match, TRBD1 (5 bases). Germline CDR1 reads SGHDT; CDR2 reads YYEEEE. V lost 0 bases to trimming and J lost 6 bases, with 10 bases between them. This CDR3 has 15 amino acids. The CDR3 region has the DNA TGTGCCAGCAGCTTGGAGGGGTTGTTTAATTCACCCCTCCACTTT. Its translation: CASSLEGLFNSPLHF.

This chain links TRBV5-5 with TRBJ2-7; 9 nucleotides align to TRBD1. Germline V gene lookup returns CDR1 SGHKS and CDR2 YYEKEE (reference sequence). This CDR3 region has 15 residues. V was pared by 5 bases and J by 0 bases, with 6 bases of the junction left unmatched. DNA of the CDR3: TGTGCCAGCAGTTGGGGGACAGGGCCCTCCTACGAGCAGTACTTC. Translating it yields CASSWGTGPSYEQYF.

This chain joins TRBV21-1 and TRBJ1-2; the DNA was not compared with TRBD1, the D call given in the table. TRBV21-1 corresponds to a pseudogene. CDR3 length: 11 residues. The CDR3 nucleotides read TGTGCCAGCAGCAAAAGACAAGCCTACACCTTC. It translates to CASSKRQAYTF.

The rearrangement links TRBV10-1 to TRBJ2-1; 8 bases match TRBD1. The germline V gene encodes CDR1 WNHNN and CDR2 SYGVQD (reference sequence). V lost 5 bases, J lost 2 bases, and 8 bases stayed unmatched. The CDR3 runs 16 residues. The CDR3 sequence: CASSPRGTGAYNEQFF. In DNA, the CDR3 is TGCGCCAGCAGTCCAAGGGGGACAGGCGCCTACAATGAGCAGTTCTTC.

The chain uses TRBV9 and TRBJ1-1; 7 positions match TRBD1. The CDR3 is 14 amino acids. Germline V gives CDR1 SGDLS, CDR2 YYNGEE. Unmatched junction bases numbered 4, after V lost 4 bases and J lost 1 base. The DNA for the CDR3 is TGTGCCAGCAGCCTCCAGGGGGGGAACACTGAAGCTTTCTTT. This sequence encodes CASSLQGGNTEAFF. Drawing the rest from reference TRBV9 and TRBJ1-1, the complete variable domain is DSGVTQTPKHLITATGQRVTLRCSPRSGDLSVYWYQQSLDQGLQFLIQYYNGEERAKGNILERFSAQQFPDLHSELNLSSLELGDSALYFCASSLQGGNTEAFFGQGTRLTVV.

CDR3 amino acids: CASRTGVTNEKLFF. DNA for the CDR3: TGTGCCAGCAGGACAGGGGTCACTAATGAAAAACTGTTTTTT. The V and J genes are TRBV6-5 and TRBJ1-4; TRBD1 matches 8 bases. Germline CDR1 reads MNHEY; CDR2 reads SVGAGI. Trimming took 6 bases from V and 2 from J; bases not matched to a gene: 2. The CDR3 is 14 residues long.

The V and J genes are TRBV19 and TRBJ2-3, with TRBD1 identical over 7 bases. Germline V gene data show CDR1 as LNHDA and CDR2 as SQIVND (reference sequence). Trimming took 5 bases from V and 1 from J; bases not matched to a gene: 6. There are 15 residues in the CDR3. The CDR3 DNA sequence: TGTGCCAGTAGTCCCTGGGACAGTCGCACAGATACGCAGTATTTT. Its protein is CASSPWDSRTDTQYF.

The V and J genes are TRBV4-2 and TRBJ1-2; D call uncertain. The length of the CDR3 is 13 residues. Germline V gene lookup returns CDR1 LGHNA and CDR2 YNFKEQ. V was pared by 0 bases and J by 4 bases, with 6 bases between. The CDR3 is CASSQDLSYGYTF. CDR3 coding DNA: TGTGCCAGCAGCCAAGATCTGTCCTATGGCTACACCTTC.

The chain joins TRBV5-6 to TRBJ1-5, with D possibly being TRBD1 (6 bases). The germline gives CDR1 SGHDT, CDR2 YYEEEE. V lost 3 bases, J lost 0 bases, and 10 bases lay in between. The CDR3 spans 15 residues. CDR3 in DNA: TGTGCCAGCAGCTCAGGACAGTTTAGCAATCAGCCCCAGCATTTT. Translation gives CASSSGQFSNQPQHF.

The J gene is TRBJ2-7, the V gene TRBV11-3; D is perhaps TRBD2 (6 bases). V lost 1 base, J lost 6 bases, and 10 bases lay in between. Germline-derived CDR1 and CDR2 are SGHNT and YENEEA. The CDR3 runs 13 residues. This CDR3 reads CASSLGSGGEQYF. CDR3 sequence (DNA): TGTGCCAGCAGCTTAGGGTCCGGGGGCGAGCAGTACTTC.

The chain couples TRBV5-6 to TRBJ2-7; the D is unclear. Germline loops: CDR1 SGHDT, CDR2 YYEEEE. This CDR3 is 16 amino acids long. Deletions cut 4 bases from V and 2 bases from J, with 19 bases between. CDR3: CASSATLIRPAYEQYF. In nucleotides, the CDR3 is TGTGCCAGCAGCGCAACATTGATACGTCCAGCCTACGAGCAGTACTTC.

The rearrangement joins TRBV10-3 to TRBJ2-7, with TRBD1 identical over 9 bases. The junction had 4 bases not matched to a gene; V was cut back by 4 bases and J by 0 bases. The CDR3 sequence is 15 residues long. Germline V gives CDR1 ENHRY, CDR2 SYGVKD. The CDR3 reads CAISARDRVSYEQYF. In DNA form, the CDR3 reads TGTGCCATCAGTGCCCGGGACAGGGTCTCCTACGAGCAGTACTTC.

The chain couples TRBV6-5 to TRBJ2-1, with 9 bases matching TRBD1. Looked up from germline, CDR1 is MNHEY and CDR2 is SVGAGI. The CDR3 has 13 residues. Trimming at V came to 7 bases and at J to 8 bases, leaving 6 bases not matched to a gene. This CDR3 reads CASIGTGIDEQFF. The CDR3 coding sequence is TGTGCCAGCATTGGGACAGGGATCGATGAGCAGTTCTTC.

The rearrangement uses TRBV6-5 and TRBJ1-5; 9 nucleotides line up with TRBD1. The junction had 6 bases not matched to a gene; V was cut back by 7 bases and J by 2 bases. Germline V CDR1 and CDR2: MNHEY, SVGAGI. The CDR3 has 15 residues. CDR3 amino acids: CASNRGLGGNQPQHF. In DNA, the CDR3 is TGTGCCAGCAACAGGGGGCTAGGCGGCAATCAGCCCCAGCATTTT.

The chain couples TRBV19 to TRBJ1-5; D unresolved. V dropped 5 bases and J dropped 5 bases, with 19 bases sitting between them. The CDR3 consists of 16 residues. Per germline, CDR1 LNHDA and CDR2 SQIVND (reference sequence). Here the CDR3 DNA reads TGTGCCAGTAGTGAGGTTTTTCGAGGTTCCTATCAGCCCCAGCATTTT. This codes for CASSEVFRGSYQPQHF. Filled out from reference TRBV19 and TRBJ1-5, the complete variable domain reads DGGITQSPKYLFRKEGQNVTLSCEQNLNHDAMYWYRQDPGQGLRLIYYSQIVNDFQKGDIAEGYSVSREKKESFPLTVTSAQKNPTAFYLCASSEVFRGSYQPQHFGDGTRLSIL.

The chain links TRBV19 to TRBJ1-4; TRBD1 agrees at 7 bases. The CDR3 extends over 14 amino acids. V was pared by 6 bases and J by 0 bases, with 1 base of the junction left unmatched. In germline, CDR1 is LNHDA, CDR2 SQIVND (reference sequence). The CDR3 DNA follows: TGTGCCAGTAGCGGGACAGCAACTAATGAAAAACTGTTTTTT. This sequence encodes CASSGTATNEKLFF.

The chain is built from TRBV27 and TRBJ1-1; 8 positions match TRBD1. The germline CDR1 and CDR2 sequences are MNHEY and SMNVEV (reference sequence). This CDR3 has 15 residues. J was trimmed by 4 bases and V by 6 bases; bases with no gene match: 10. The CDR3: CASSFGQGVGTEAFF. CDR3 DNA: TGTGCCAGCAGCTTCGGACAGGGAGTGGGCACTGAAGCTTTCTTT.

This chain uses TRBV5-5 with TRBJ2-5; D unclear. CDR3 length equals 12 residues. CDR1 SGHKS and CDR2 YYEKEE come from the germline V gene (reference sequence). Deletions cut 4 bases from V and 4 bases from J, with 8 bases between. CDR3 sequence reads: CASSRSLETQYF. The CDR3 DNA follows: TGTGCCAGCAGCCGTTCCCTAGAGACCCAGTACTTC.

This sequence joins TRBV7-9 and TRBJ2-1; perhaps TRBD1 as D (6 bases). Trimming pared 5 bases from V and 1 base from J, leaving 21 bases between. The CDR3 has 18 residues. The germline V gene encodes CDR1 SEHNR and CDR2 FQNEAQ (reference sequence). The CDR3 DNA follows: TGTGCCAGCAGCCCCTCCGGCAGGGGTCGTCAATCCTACAATGAGCAGTTCTTC. It is translated as CASSPSGRGRQSYNEQFF.

This clone was seen a single time. The CDR3 sequence is CASMRRGSGNTIYF. The CDR3 coding sequence is TGCGCCAGCATGAGGCGGGGGAGTGGAAACACCATATATTTT. The chain uses TRBV5-1 and TRBJ1-3; D perhaps matches TRBD1 (5 bases). This CDR3 contains 14 residues. Germline lookup yields CDR1 SGHRS and CDR2 YFSETQ. V was clipped by 6 bases and J by 3 bases, with 13 bases between them. The full variable domain, with the rest looked up from reference TRBV5-1 and TRBJ1-3, is KAGVTQTPRYLIKTRGQQVTLSCSPISGHRSVSWYQQTPGQGLQFLFEYFSETQRNKGNFPGRFSGRQFSNSRSEMNVSTLELGDSALYLCASMRRGSGNTIYFGEGSWLTVV.

This sequence joins TRBV10-1 and TRBJ2-1; 15 bases agree with TRBD2. Losses at the gene ends were 11 bases for V and 9 bases for J; bases not matched to a gene: 17. CDR1 is WNHNN, CDR2 SYGVQD, per germline (reference sequence). The CDR3 is made up of 17 amino acids. In nucleotides, the CDR3 is TGCGCCGCCGCGGGGACTAGCGGGGGGACCTTAGGGTGTGAGCAGTTCTTC. Its protein product is CAAAGTSGGTLGCEQFF.

The J gene is TRBJ2-1, the V gene TRBV5-4; a possible D gene is TRBD2 (6 bases). The CDR3 runs to 13 residues. Germline V gene sequence: CDR1 SGHNT, CDR2 YYREEE (reference sequence). The germline V and J ends were trimmed by 4 bases and 8 bases, with 13 bases remaining between them. CDR3 loop: CASSTGTPDEQFF. Here the CDR3 DNA reads TGTGCCAGCAGCACCGGGACTCCGGATGAGCAGTTCTTC.

The genes are TRBV9 and TRBJ1-3; possible D gene TRBD1, 5 bases. Trimming left V 5 bases short and J 2 bases short, with 11 bases between. The CDR3 loop spans 14 amino acids. Per germline, CDR1 SGDLS and CDR2 YYNGEE. CDR3 bases: TGTGCCAGCAGTGGGGGGGTAGCTGGAAACACCATATATTTT. It yields the protein CASSGGVAGNTIYF.